This T cell receptor (beta chain) appears in the sequencing data of a study of PD-1 blockade in classical Hodgkin lymphoma. Sequencing used immunoSEQ multiplex PCR; TCRdb keeps in-frame clones, though not all of them. The repertoire holds tens of thousands of clones, with roughly 85% as singletons. The CDR3 spans 16 residues. V gave up 3 bases and J gave up 4 bases; unmatched junction bases: 9. Germline V CDR1 and CDR2: MRHNA, SNTAGT. Indicated time point: cycle 4 day 1 (C4D1), after five to seven weeks of nivolumab. All patients relapsed after autologous stem cell transplantation, and brentuximab vedotin exposure varied.

The rearrangement links TRBV6-4 to TRBJ2-7; 10 bases agree with TRBD1. Sequencing was performed on peripheral blood mononuclear cells (PBMCs), taken before the fourth cycle of nivolumab. The receptor's source is a human donor with classical Hodgkin lymphoma. The CDR3 nucleotides read TGTGCCAGCAGTGAATTCGTGGGACAGGGGCAGTACGAGCAGTACTTC. It translates to CASSEFVGQGQYEQYF.